These 13 T cell receptor beta chains share one sample of origin, sequenced in a study of T-cell memory formation after mild COVID-19. TCRdb passed the 5' RACE reads through MiXCR, listing each CDR3 protein once. The sample gives around 430,000 distinct CDR3 sequences, 15% to 20% of which show up once; around a fifth is in the top ten. Specimen: PBMCs or a T cell subset sorted from them (not recorded which). These receptors all stem from a young man who had mild COVID-19 (a few samples of this study predate the infection). Cell type and time point are not known.

The chain links TRBV3-1 to TRBJ2-5, with D possibly being TRBD1 (7 bases). CDR3 length: 14 amino acids. The V gene's germline CDR1 is LGHDT and CDR2 YNNKEL (reference sequence). Trimming removed 3 bases at V and 4 bases at J, with 12 bases between. The DNA of the CDR3 is TGTGCCAGCAGCCAGAGGAGGGGGCGAGAGACCCAGTACTTC. Amino acids: CASSQRRGRETQYF.

The chain joins TRBV2 to TRBJ1-5; D is undetermined. This CDR3 spans 11 amino acids. Trimming left V 8 bases short and J 5 bases short, with 7 bases between. Germline V gives CDR1 SNHLY, CDR2 FYNNEI. For the CDR3, the DNA is TGTGCCAGCGCTGTTGATCAGCCCCAGCATTTT. Its translation: CASAVDQPQHF.

The rearrangement links TRBV4-3 to TRBJ2-7, with 7 nucleotides matching TRBD2. The CDR3 sequence is 17 residues long. CDR1 is LGHNA, CDR2 YSLEER, per germline. The V and J ends lost 0 bases and 0 bases, in that order; junction bases with no gene match: 8. The CDR3, as DNA: TGCGCCAGCAGCCAAGATCAACCAGCGGGGCCCTCCTACGAGCAGTACGTC. As protein: CASSQDQPAGPSYEQYV.

This clonotype has a count of ten or more. The chain joins TRBV7-2 to TRBJ2-5; 7 nucleotides agree with TRBD2. The V gene's germline CDR1 is SGHTA and CDR2 FQGNSA. The V gene end was trimmed by 5 bases and the J gene end by 5 bases; junction bases not matched to a gene: 5. This CDR3 region has 13 residues. CDR3: CASSGGVGETQYF. The CDR3 nucleotides read TGTGCCAGCAGCGGGGGGGTTGGGGAGACCCAGTACTTC.

The chain links TRBV5-1 to TRBJ2-1; 12 bases are a match to TRBD2. J was trimmed by 10 bases and V by 0 bases; bases with no gene match: 8. Germline CDR1 and CDR2: SGHRS and YFSETQ. This CDR3 has 16 amino acids. CDR3 region: CASSLAPSGGAGEQFF. CDR3 coding DNA: TGCGCCAGCAGCTTGGCCCCTAGCGGGGGGGCCGGGGAGCAGTTCTTC.

This chain connects TRBV7-9 to TRBJ2-3, with D perhaps matching TRBD1 (5 bases). Germline CDR1 SEHNR, CDR2 FQNEAQ (reference sequence). This CDR3 has 14 residues. Trimming cost V 5 bases and J 7 bases, with 16 bases left between them. CDR3 sequence reads: CASSPPQAVYTQYF. In DNA, the CDR3 is TGTGCCAGCAGCCCGCCACAGGCGGTATATACGCAGTATTTT.

Points on this clonotype: This may be a read error: a much more frequent sequence differs by one nucleotide. The gene calls are TRBV12-3 or TRBV12-4 and TRBJ2-3, with a tentative D call TRBD2 (6 bases). The CDR3 extends over 16 amino acids. In DNA form, the CDR3 reads TGTGCCGGCAGCCTGCCGCCGGGAGCGGTTACAGATACGCAGTATTTT. Translated: CAGSLPPGAVTDTQYF.

This clonotype was observed a few times. The chain recombines TRBV11-2 with TRBJ1-1; D gene uncertain. Germline V gene data show CDR1 as SGHAT and CDR2 as FQNNGV. CDR3 size: 14 residues. V was cut by 7 bases and J by 4 bases, with 16 bases left in between. CDR3 loop: CASTLRGLITEAFF. The CDR3 DNA reads TGTGCCAGCACCCTTCGAGGGTTAATCACTGAAGCTTTCTTT. Full variable domain (remainder filled in from reference TRBV11-2 and TRBJ1-1): EAGVAQSPRYKIIEKRQSVAFWCNPISGHATLYWYQQILGQGPKLLIQFQNNGVVDDSQLPKDRFSAERLKGVDSTLKIQPAKLEDSAVYLCASTLRGLITEAFFGQGTRLTVV.

This clonotype appeared a few times. The chain joins TRBV4-2 to TRBJ2-3; 10 positions agree with TRBD2. Trimming removed 1 base from V and 3 bases from J; junction bases left unmatched: 1. This CDR3 contains 15 residues. The V gene's germline CDR1 is LGHNA and CDR2 YNFKEQ. The CDR3 is CASSQASGGTDTQYF. In DNA, the CDR3 is TGTGCCAGCAGCCAAGCTAGCGGGGGTACAGATACGCAGTATTTT.

This rearrangement joins TRBV6-2 or TRBV6-3 to TRBJ2-3; D unclear. The CDR3 extends over 10 amino acids. From germline, CDR1 is MNHEY and CDR2 SVGEGT. Trimming shortened V by 10 bases and J by 6 bases, and 8 bases separated the two germline ends. Written as DNA, the CDR3 is TGTGCCACCTCCGGGGATACGCAGTATTTT. This sequence encodes CATSGDTQYF.

Note on this clonotype: This may be a read error: a much more frequent sequence differs by one nucleotide. This chain uses TRBV20-1 with TRBJ2-3, with 12 bases matching TRBD2. Germline lookup yields CDR1 DFQATT and CDR2 SNEGSKA (reference sequence). CDR3 length: 13 amino acids. The trim removed 8 bases at V and 6 bases at J, leaving 6 bases unmatched. CDR3 in amino acids: CSPAGTSGDTQYF. In nucleotides, the CDR3 is TGCAGTCCTGCCGGGACTAGCGGGGATACGCAGTATTTT.

This clonotype was picked up a small number of times. This CDR3 is CASSQATGGVNEQFF. CDR3 DNA: TGCGCCAGCAGCCAAGCAACAGGGGGGGTCAATGAGCAGTTCTTC. V is TRBV4-1 and J is TRBJ2-1; perhaps TRBD1 as D (8 bases). The CDR3 loop spans 15 amino acids. Germline V CDR1 and CDR2: MGHRA, YSYEKL. The germline V and J ends were trimmed by 1 base and 6 bases, with 13 bases remaining between them.

The rearrangement links TRBV6-5 to TRBJ2-7; perhaps TRBD2 as D (5 bases). Per the germline V gene, CDR1 is MNHEY and CDR2 is SVGAGI. The CDR3 is 14 residues long. The V end was cut by 6 bases, the J end by 2 bases, with 14 bases between. The CDR3 DNA follows: TGTGCCAGCAGGCCCTATTCCGGGACCTACGAGCAGTACTTC. Translation gives CASRPYSGTYEQYF.